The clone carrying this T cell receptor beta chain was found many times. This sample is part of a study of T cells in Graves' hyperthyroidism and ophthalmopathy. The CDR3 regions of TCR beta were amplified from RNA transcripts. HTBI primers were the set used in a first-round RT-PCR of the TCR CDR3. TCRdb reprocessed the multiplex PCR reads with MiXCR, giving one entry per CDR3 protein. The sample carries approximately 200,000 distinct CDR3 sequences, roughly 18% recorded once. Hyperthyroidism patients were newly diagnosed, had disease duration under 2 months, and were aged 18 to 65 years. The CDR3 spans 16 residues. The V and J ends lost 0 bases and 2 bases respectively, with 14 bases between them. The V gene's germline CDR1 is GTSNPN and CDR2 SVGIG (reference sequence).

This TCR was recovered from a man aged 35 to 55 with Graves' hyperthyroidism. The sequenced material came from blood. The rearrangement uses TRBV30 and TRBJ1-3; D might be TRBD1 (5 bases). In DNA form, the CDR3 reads TGTGCCTGGAGTGTACCCCGGACATACCCTGGAAACACCATATATTTT. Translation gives CAWSVPRTYPGNTIYF.